One sample yielded the 2 T cell receptor beta chains listed below, sequenced in a study of spatial heterogeneity in lung cancer. The time point was: blood at routine non-recurrence follow-up after resection. From tumor, nontumor lung or frozen PBMC, whole RNA was taken unsorted for sequencing. TCRdb re-called the 5' RACE reads with MiXCR, one entry per CDR3 protein. The repertoire holds around 47,000 distinct CDR3 sequences, with around 7% as singletons. Sequenced material: PBMCs, taken at follow-up. The receptor set was obtained from a female donor with early-stage non-small cell lung cancer.

This clonotype was found a few times. The V call is TRBV18, the J call TRBJ2-3; TRBD2 matches at 10 bases. Germline values: CDR1 KGHSH, CDR2 LQKENI. The CDR3 totals 16 residues. With 5 bases clipped from V and 2 bases from J, the junction kept 7 bases outside the gene matches. CDR3 amino acids: CASSTKRGGDTDTQYF. DNA of the CDR3: TGTGCCAGCTCAACAAAGCGGGGGGGCGACACAGATACGCAGTATTTT.

The V call is TRBV12-3 or TRBV12-4, the J call TRBJ2-2; D is unclear. V gave up 8 bases and J gave up 7 bases, with 20 bases separating them. The length of the CDR3 is 15 residues. The CDR3 DNA is TGTGCCAGCGGCTCTAGTTGGGGAACCGGCGGGGAGCTGTTTTTT. Translating gives CASGSSWGTGGELFF.